The clone carrying this T cell receptor (beta chain) was found many times. The antigen is not known. TCRdb reprocessed the reads via MiXCR and lists one record per CDR3 protein. The data show 550,000 to 850,000 distinct CDR3 sequences, with roughly 33% seen just once and about 20% held by the top ten. The record originates from a study of T cell repertoires in cytomegalovirus infection. This CDR3 comprises 15 residues. Germline V lookup: CDR1 SGHTA, CDR2 FQGNSA. With 0 bases clipped from V and 7 bases from J, the junction kept 5 bases outside the gene matches. Here the sequenced sample was cultured PBMCs, taken from culture after CMV antigen stimulation. The chain has TRBV7-2 and TRBJ1-5; the match to TRBD1 covers 8 bases. The receptor was derived from a human donor in good health (CMV status not recorded). Some clones in this sample may be carry-over from other donors' samples. The CDR3, as DNA: TGTGCCAGCAGCTTAGCTGACAGGGGTCGACAGCCCCAGCATTTT. Protein: CASSLADRGRQPQHF. Using reference TRBV7-2 and TRBJ1-5 for the parts outside the CDR3, the full variable domain is GAGVSQSPSNKVTEKGKDVELRCDPISGHTALYWYRQSLGQGLEFLIYFQGNSAPDKSGLPSDRFSAERTGGSVSTLTIQRTQQEDSAVYLCASSLADRGRQPQHFGDGTRLSIL.